This T cell receptor beta chain was observed in a study of blood T cell repertoires in COVID-19. Looking at the study overall: COVID-19 samples collected from the United States, Italy and Spain covered acute and convalescent phases. T cells, B-cell-depleted T cells, or PBMCs provided the cDNA or gDNA that served as material.

In the original processing: Amplifying reference gene primers gave estimates of nucleated cell counts. Here immunoSEQ multiplex PCR was the method, and the copy in TCRdb shows in-frame clones only, minus some. The DNA was the basis for D and trimming; V, J and clone size are from that table. The top ten hold 4.7% of the sample, which has nearly 60,000 clones, around 85% seen once. This clone was recorded once. The CDR3 spans 21 residues. Per the germline V gene, CDR1 is LNHDA and CDR2 is SQIVND (reference sequence). V lost 3 bases and J lost 9; bases outside the gene matches: 28. This rearrangement joins TRBV19 to TRBJ2-1; TRBD2 aligns across 8 bases. Sequenced sample: peripheral blood. This TCR came from a man aged 35 to 55 with active COVID-19. CDR3 region: CASSILLAGALRGVAGSEQFF. The CDR3 DNA is TGTGCCAGTAGTATCCTCCTAGCGGGTGCTCTCCGGGGAGTAGCGGGGAGTGAGCAGTTCTTC.